This T cell receptor beta chain was identified in a study of blood T cell repertoires in COVID-19. For the study at large: There were acute and convalescent COVID-19 samples, and they came from the United States, Italy and Spain. T cells, B-cell-depleted T cells, or PBMCs supplied cDNA or gDNA.

V lost 2 bases and J lost 5, with 11 bases in between. From germline, CDR1 is ENHRY and CDR2 SYGVKD. The CDR3 is made up of 14 amino acids. In the original workflow: Estimates of nucleated cell counts were drawn from the amplification of reference gene primers. The table came from immunoSEQ multiplex PCR; TCRdb's copy has only in-frame clones and leaves some out. That table is the source of V, J and clone size, and D and trimming were worked out from the DNA. The repertoire holds roughly 80,000 clones, more than 80% seen once, with around 14% in the top ten. This TCR came from a human donor in a cohort sampled during active COVID-19. The sequenced sample consisted of peripheral blood. The chain employs TRBV10-3 and TRBJ2-3; a weak D match, TRBD2 (5 bases). The DNA for the CDR3 is TGTGCCATCAGTGAGACAACTGGAGGAGATACGCAGTATTTT. It is translated as CAISETTGGDTQYF.